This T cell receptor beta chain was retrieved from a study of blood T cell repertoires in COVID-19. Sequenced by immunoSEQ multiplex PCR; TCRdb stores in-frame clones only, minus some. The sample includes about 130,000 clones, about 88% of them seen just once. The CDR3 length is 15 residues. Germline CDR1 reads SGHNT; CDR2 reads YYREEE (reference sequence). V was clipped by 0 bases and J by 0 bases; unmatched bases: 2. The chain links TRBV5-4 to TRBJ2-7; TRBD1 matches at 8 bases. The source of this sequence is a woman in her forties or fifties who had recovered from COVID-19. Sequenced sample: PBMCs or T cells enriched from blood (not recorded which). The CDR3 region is CASSLDRGSSYEQYF. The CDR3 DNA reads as TGTGCCAGCAGCTTGGACAGGGGGAGCTCCTACGAGCAGTACTTC.